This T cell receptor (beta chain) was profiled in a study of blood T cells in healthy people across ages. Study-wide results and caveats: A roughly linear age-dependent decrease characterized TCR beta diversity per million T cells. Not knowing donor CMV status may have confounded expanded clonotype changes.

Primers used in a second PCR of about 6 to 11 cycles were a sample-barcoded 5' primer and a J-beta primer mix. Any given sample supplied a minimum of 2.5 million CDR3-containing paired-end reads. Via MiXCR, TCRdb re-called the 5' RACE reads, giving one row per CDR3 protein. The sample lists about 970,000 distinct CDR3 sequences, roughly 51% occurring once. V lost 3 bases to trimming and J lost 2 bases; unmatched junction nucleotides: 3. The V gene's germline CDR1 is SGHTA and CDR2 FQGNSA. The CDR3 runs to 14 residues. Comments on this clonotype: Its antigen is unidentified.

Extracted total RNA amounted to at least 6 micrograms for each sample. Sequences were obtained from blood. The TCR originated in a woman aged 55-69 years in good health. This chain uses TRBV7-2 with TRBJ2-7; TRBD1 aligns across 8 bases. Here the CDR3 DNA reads TGTGCCAGCAGCTTCTCACAGGGGGCCTACGAGCAGTACTTC. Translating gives CASSFSQGAYEQYF. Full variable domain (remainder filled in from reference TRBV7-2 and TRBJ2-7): GAGVSQSPSNKVTEKGKDVELRCDPISGHTALYWYRQSLGQGLEFLIYFQGNSAPDKSGLPSDRFSAERTGGSVSTLTIQRTQQEDSAVYLCASSFSQGAYEQYFGPGTRLTVT.